This TCR beta chain is drawn from a study of human T cells and chemical hapten exposure. Background on the study: DPC (0.01%) was patch tested on the upper back and read at 6 days. Per-sample TCR yields varied mainly from small pooled library volume differences.

Each CDR3 protein gets one entry after TCRdb re-called the RACE reads with MiXCR. The table includes 280,000 or so distinct CDR3 sequences, approximately 8% detected once. A few counts support this clonotype. The time point: pre-sensitization, week 0. Treatment in this sample: therapeutic diphenylcyclopropenone sensitization with weekly scalp DPC. This CDR3 has 14 residues. Per the germline V gene, CDR1 is MNHEY and CDR2 is SMNVEV (reference sequence). V lost 3 bases, J lost 1 base, and 9 bases lay in between. The sample was whole blood, taken in connection with sensitization to the hapten diphenylcyclopropenone (DPC). The receptor's source is a man aged 18-30 years with alopecia areata. Some clones in this sample may be carry-over from other donors' samples. J is TRBJ1-1 and V is TRBV27, with D unresolved. The CDR3 bases are TGTGCCAGCAGTTTCAAACCGAGGAACACTGAAGCTTTCTTT. The encoded protein is CASSFKPRNTEAFF.